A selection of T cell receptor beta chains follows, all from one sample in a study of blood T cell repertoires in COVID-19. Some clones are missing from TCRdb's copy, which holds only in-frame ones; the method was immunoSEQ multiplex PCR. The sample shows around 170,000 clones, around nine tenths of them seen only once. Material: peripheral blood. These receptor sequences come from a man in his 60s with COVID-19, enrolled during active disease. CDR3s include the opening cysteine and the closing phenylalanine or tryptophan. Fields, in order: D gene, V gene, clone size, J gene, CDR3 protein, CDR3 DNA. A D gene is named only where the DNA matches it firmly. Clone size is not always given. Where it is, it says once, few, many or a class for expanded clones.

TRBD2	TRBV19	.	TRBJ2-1	CASTASGGRDEQFF	TGTGCCAGTACCGCTAGCGGGGGCCGCGATGAGCAGTTCTTC
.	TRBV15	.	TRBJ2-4	CATSRVTFDGRGKNIQYF	TGTGCCACCAGCAGAGTCACGTTCGACGGCAGGGGAAAAAACATTCAGTACTTC
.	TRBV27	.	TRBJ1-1	CASRPTGTGNGAFF	TGTGCCAGCAGACCGACCGGGACTGGTAATGGAGCTTTCTTT
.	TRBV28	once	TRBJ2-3	CASRRGSLGADTQYF	TGTGCCAGCAGAAGGGGTTCCCTGGGCGCAGATACGCAGTATTTT
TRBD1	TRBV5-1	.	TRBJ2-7	CASSHGQANLEQYF	TGCGCCAGCAGCCACGGACAGGCCAACCTCGAGCAGTACTTC
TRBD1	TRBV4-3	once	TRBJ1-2	CASSRGGQGTGGYTF	TGCGCCAGCAGCCGGGGGGGACAGGGTACGGGTGGCTACACCTTC
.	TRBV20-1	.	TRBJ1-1	CSTRNTEAFF	TGCAGTACGCGGAACACTGAAGCTTTCTTT
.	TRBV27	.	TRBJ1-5	CASSQSQTASNQPQHF	TGTGCCAGCAGTCAATCCCAGACAGCAAGCAATCAGCCCCAGCATTTT
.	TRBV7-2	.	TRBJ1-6	CASSEGGILNNSPLHF	TGTGCCAGCAGCGAGGGAGGGATTTTAAATAATTCACCCCTCCACTTT
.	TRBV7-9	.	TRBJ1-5	CASSTDGDGSNQPQHF	TGTGCCAGCAGCACGGACGGGGATGGGAGCAATCAGCCCCAGCATTTT
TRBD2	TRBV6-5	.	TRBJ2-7	CASSYGLAGGGYEQYF	TGTGCCAGCAGTTACGGGCTAGCGGGAGGGGGTTACGAGCAGTACTTC
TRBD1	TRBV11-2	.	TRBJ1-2	CASGRTGRGFDYGYTF	TGTGCCAGCGGGAGGACAGGGCGAGGTTTTGACTATGGCTACACCTTC
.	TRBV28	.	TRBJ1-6	CASSLTGNSPLHF	TGTGCCAGCAGTTTAACAGGGAATTCACCCCTCCACTTT